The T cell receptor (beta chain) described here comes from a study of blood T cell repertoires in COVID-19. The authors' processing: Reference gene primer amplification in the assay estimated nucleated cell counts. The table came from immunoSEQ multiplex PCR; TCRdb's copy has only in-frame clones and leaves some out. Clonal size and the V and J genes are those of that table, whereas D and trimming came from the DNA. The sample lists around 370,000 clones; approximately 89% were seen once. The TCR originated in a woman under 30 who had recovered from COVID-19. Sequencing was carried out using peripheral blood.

CDR3 loop: CASSYNRVDTQYF. The CDR3 DNA follows: TGTGCCAGCAGTTACAACAGGGTTGATACGCAGTATTTT. The gene calls are TRBV6-5 and TRBJ2-3, with D possibly being TRBD1 (6 bases). This CDR3 is built from 13 residues. Looked up from germline, CDR1 is MNHEY and CDR2 is SVGAGI. The V and J ends lost 2 bases and 6 bases respectively, with 9 bases between them.